This T cell receptor (beta chain) is from a study of fetal regulatory T cell absence and autoimmunity. Germline lookup yields CDR1 MGHRA and CDR2 YSYEKL. The CDR3 has 16 residues. Trimming left V 8 bases short and J 1 base short, with 15 bases between. The table came from immunoSEQ multiplex PCR; TCRdb's copy has only in-frame clones and leaves some out. The table records 95,000 to 100,000 clones, around 72% of them present only once. The sequence was collected from a male donor with IPEX syndrome. The sample consisted of pancreas tissue. This rearrangement joins TRBV4-1 to TRBJ1-6; possibly TRBD1 for D (5 bases). CDR3 DNA: TGCGCCAGCTCCCCGGCGACAGAATCCTATAATTCACCCCTCCACTTT. This sequence encodes CASSPATESYNSPLHF.